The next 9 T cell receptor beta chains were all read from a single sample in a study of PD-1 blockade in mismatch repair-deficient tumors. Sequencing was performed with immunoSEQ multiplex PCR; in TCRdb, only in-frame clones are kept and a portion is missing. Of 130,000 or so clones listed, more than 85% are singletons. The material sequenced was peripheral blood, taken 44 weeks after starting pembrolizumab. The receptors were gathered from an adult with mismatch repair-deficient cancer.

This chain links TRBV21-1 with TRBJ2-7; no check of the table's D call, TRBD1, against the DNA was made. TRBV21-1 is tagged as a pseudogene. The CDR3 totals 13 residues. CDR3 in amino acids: CASTNLGGYEQYF. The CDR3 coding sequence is TGTGCCAGCACCAACCTAGGGGGCTACGAGCAGTACTTC.

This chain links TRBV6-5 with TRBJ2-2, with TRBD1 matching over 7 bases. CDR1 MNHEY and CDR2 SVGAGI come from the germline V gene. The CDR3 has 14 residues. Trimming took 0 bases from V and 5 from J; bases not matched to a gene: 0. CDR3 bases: TGTGCCAGCAGTTACTCGGGACAGACCGGGGAGCTGTTTTTT. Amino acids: CASSYSGQTGELFF.

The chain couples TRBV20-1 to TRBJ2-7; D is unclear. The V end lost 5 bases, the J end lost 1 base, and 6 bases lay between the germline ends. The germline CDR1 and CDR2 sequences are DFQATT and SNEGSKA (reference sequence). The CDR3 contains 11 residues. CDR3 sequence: CSALKSYEQYF. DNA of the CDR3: TGCAGTGCTCTCAAATCCTACGAGCAGTACTTC.

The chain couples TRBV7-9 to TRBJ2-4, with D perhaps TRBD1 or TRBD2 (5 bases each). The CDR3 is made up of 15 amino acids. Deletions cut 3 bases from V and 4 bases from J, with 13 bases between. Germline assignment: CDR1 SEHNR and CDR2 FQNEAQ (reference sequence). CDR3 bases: TGTGCCAGCAGCTTGGGGCGTGGGACGAAAAACATTCAGTACTTC. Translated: CASSLGRGTKNIQYF. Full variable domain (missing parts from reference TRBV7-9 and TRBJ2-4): DTGVSQNPRHKITKRGQNVTFRCDPISEHNRLYWYRQTLGQGPEFLTYFQNEAQLEKSRLLSDRFSAERPKGSFSTLEIQRTEQGDSAMYLCASSLGRGTKNIQYFGAGTRLSVL.

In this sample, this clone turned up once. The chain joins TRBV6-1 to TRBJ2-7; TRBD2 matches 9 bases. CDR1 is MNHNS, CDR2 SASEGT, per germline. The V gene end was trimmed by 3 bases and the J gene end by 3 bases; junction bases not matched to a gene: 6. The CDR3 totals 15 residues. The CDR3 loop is CASSDLAGTNYEQYF. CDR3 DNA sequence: TGTGCCAGCAGTGACCTAGCGGGGACGAACTACGAGCAGTACTTC.

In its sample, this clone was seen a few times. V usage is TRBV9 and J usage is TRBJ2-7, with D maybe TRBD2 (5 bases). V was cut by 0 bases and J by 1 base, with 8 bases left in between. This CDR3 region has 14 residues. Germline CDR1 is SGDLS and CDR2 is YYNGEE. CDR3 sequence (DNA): TGTGCCAGCAGCGTAGGTCGGGATTCCTACGAGCAGTACTTC. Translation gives CASSVGRDSYEQYF.

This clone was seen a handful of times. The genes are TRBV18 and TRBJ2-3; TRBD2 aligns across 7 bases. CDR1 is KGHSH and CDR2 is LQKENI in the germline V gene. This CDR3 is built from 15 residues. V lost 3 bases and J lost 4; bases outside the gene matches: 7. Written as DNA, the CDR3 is TGTGCCAGCTCACCTTATGGCGGGGGTGCAGATACGCAGTATTTT. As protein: CASSPYGGGADTQYF.

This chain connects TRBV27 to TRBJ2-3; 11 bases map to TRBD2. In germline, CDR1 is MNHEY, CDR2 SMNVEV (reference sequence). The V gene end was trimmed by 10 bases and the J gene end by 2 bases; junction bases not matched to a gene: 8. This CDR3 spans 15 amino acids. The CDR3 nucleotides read TGTGCCACCGGGACTAGCGGAACTCTCACAGATACGCAGTATTTT. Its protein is CATGTSGTLTDTQYF.

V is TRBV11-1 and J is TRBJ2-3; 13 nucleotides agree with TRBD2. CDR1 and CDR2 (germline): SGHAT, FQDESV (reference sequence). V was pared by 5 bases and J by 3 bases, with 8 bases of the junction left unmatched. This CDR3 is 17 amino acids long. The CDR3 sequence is CASSPGLAGVVTDTQYF. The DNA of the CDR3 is TGTGCCAGCAGCCCAGGACTAGCGGGAGTAGTTACAGATACGCAGTATTTT.